This T cell receptor (beta chain) was captured by sequencing in a study of blood T cell repertoires in COVID-19. Study-level background: Sites across the United States, Italy and Spain contributed samples from acute and convalescent COVID-19.

The CDR3 contains 13 residues. Trimming took off 1 base at V and 10 bases at J, with 10 bases between the two ends. Assay used: immunoSEQ multiplex PCR; TCRdb lists only in-frame clones, some missing. The sample holds roughly 130,000 clones, roughly four fifths seen once. This TCR derives from a woman aged 50 to 60 with acute or convalescent COVID-19. This chain links TRBV12-3 or TRBV12-4 with TRBJ1-4; no clear D gene. Sequencing input: peripheral blood. In nucleotides, the CDR3 is TGTGCCAGCAGTTTAGAAGTTGTCGGAAAACTGTTTTTT. Translation gives CASSLEVVGKLFF.